Below, 18 T cell receptor beta chains from the same sample are listed, as sequenced in a study of pediatric ulcerative colitis. Produced via immunoSEQ multiplex PCR; TCRdb's table is partial and in-frame only. The sample lists 10,000 to 13,000 clones, 80% to 90% seen once, with about 3.8% in the top ten. Rectal tissue came from one to two pinch biopsies taken at colonoscopy. Sequencing was performed on gut tissue. These TCRs come from a girl aged 5-17 years who was a control in a study of pediatric ulcerative colitis.

The chain carries TRBV28 and TRBJ2-6; TRBD2 matches 9 bases. The CDR3 has 16 amino acids. After removal of 6 bases from V and 2 bases from J, the junction contained 5 bases not matched to a gene. The germline CDR1 and CDR2 sequences are MDHEN and SYDVKM. CDR3 nucleotide sequence: TGTGCCAGCAGGCCCCGGACTAGCGCTGGGGCCAACGTCCTGACTTTC. Encoded protein: CASRPRTSAGANVLTF.

The rearrangement links TRBV2 to TRBJ1-2; D is possibly TRBD1 (6 bases). The ends were cut back, 5 bases at V and 8 bases at J, with 9 bases in the middle. Germline CDR1 is SNHLY and CDR2 is FYNNEI. This CDR3 is 11 amino acids long. This CDR3 is CASSTGFGYTF. In DNA form, the CDR3 reads TGTGCCAGCAGTACAGGGTTCGGCTACACCTTC.

V and J are TRBV20-1 and TRBJ2-7; D not certain. This CDR3 has 11 residues. The germline CDR1 and CDR2 sequences are DFQATT and SNEGSKA (reference sequence). V was pared by 3 bases and J by 1 base, with 4 bases between. This CDR3 is CSASLSYEQYF. The CDR3 DNA reads as TGCAGTGCTAGCCTATCCTACGAGCAGTACTTC.

V usage is TRBV5-1 and J usage is TRBJ1-1; D is uncertain. The CDR3 length is 13 residues. Germline CDR1 is SGHRS and CDR2 is YFSETQ. V dropped 1 base and J dropped 3 bases, with 7 bases sitting between them. The CDR3 coding sequence is TGCGCCAGCAGCTTGTTTAGGGACACTGAAGCTTTCTTT. Amino acid sequence: CASSLFRDTEAFF.

This chain links TRBV18 with TRBJ2-1, with 7 positions matching TRBD2. Germline lookup yields CDR1 KGHSH and CDR2 LQKENI. CDR3 length: 16 amino acids. Unmatched junction bases numbered 4, after V lost 0 bases and J lost 2 bases. The CDR3 nucleotides read TGTGCCAGCTCACCACCTGGCGGGAGTGCCTACAATGAGCAGTTCTTC. It translates to CASSPPGGSAYNEQFF.

The chain carries TRBV5-4 and TRBJ2-1, with D possibly matching TRBD1 (6 bases). Trimming shortened V by 3 bases and J by 8 bases, and 15 bases separated the two germline ends. CDR3 length equals 14 residues. Germline CDR1 reads SGHNT; CDR2 reads YYREEE (reference sequence). The DNA for the CDR3 is TGTGCCAGCAGCTCCAGGACAGAGGGCGATGAGCAGTTCTTC. It yields the protein CASSSRTEGDEQFF.

The chain links TRBV14 to TRBJ1-1, with 7 bases fitting TRBD1. Germline CDR1 is SGHDN and CDR2 is FVKESK. Trimming at V came to 0 bases and at J to 4 bases, leaving 8 bases not matched to a gene. The CDR3 is 16 amino acids. CDR3 coding DNA: TGTGCCAGCAGCCAAGAATTGGGAGGGGGCGGCACTGAAGCTTTCTTT. The encoded protein is CASSQELGGGGTEAFF.

This sequence joins TRBV6-5 and TRBJ2-5; D is ambiguous. The germline V gene has CDR1 MNHEY and CDR2 SVGAGI. With 5 bases removed from V and 5 bases from J, the gap between germline ends came to 12 bases. CDR3 length equals 13 residues. The CDR3 reads CASSDGRPETQYF. For the CDR3, the DNA is TGTGCCAGCAGTGACGGACGGCCGGAGACCCAGTACTTC.

This chain connects TRBV30 to TRBJ2-7, with 12 bases fitting TRBD2. J lost 3 bases, V lost 0 bases, and 6 bases had no gene match. The CDR3 loop spans 16 amino acids. CDR1 and CDR2 from the germline V gene are GTSNPN and SVGIG (reference sequence). The CDR3 loop reads CAWSVRLAGGRYEQYF. The CDR3 DNA reads TGTGCCTGGAGTGTAAGGCTAGCGGGAGGGCGCTACGAGCAGTACTTC.

V usage is TRBV5-1 and J usage is TRBJ1-5; maybe TRBD1 (5 bases). The CDR3 extends over 14 amino acids. Germline V CDR1 and CDR2: SGHRS, YFSETQ. With 0 bases removed from V and 1 base from J, the gap between germline ends came to 5 bases. CDR3 DNA: TGCGCCAGCAGCTTGGACAGGAGCAATCAGCCCCAGCATTTT. Translated, it gives CASSLDRSNQPQHF.

The chain uses TRBV5-1 and TRBJ1-3; tentatively, D is TRBD1 (5 bases). The germline V gene encodes CDR1 SGHRS and CDR2 YFSETQ. V was shortened by 4 bases and J by 0 bases, with 8 bases between the two germline ends. CDR3 size: 14 residues. This CDR3 reads CASSPGGSGNTIYF. CDR3 nucleotides: TGCGCCAGCAGCCCCGGGGGCTCTGGAAACACCATATATTTT.

The chain employs TRBV28 and TRBJ2-1, with 9 bases that match TRBD2. This CDR3 is built from 20 residues. The junction had 19 bases not matched to a gene; V was cut back by 2 bases and J by 5 bases. Germline assignment: CDR1 MDHEN and CDR2 SYDVKM. The CDR3 sequence is CASSLPGGPLRLAEHNEQFF. Written as DNA, the CDR3 is TGTGCCAGCAGTTTACCGGGGGGCCCCCTCCGACTAGCGGAACACAATGAGCAGTTCTTC.

The rearrangement links TRBV25-1 to TRBJ1-4; D gene ambiguous. V dropped 8 bases and J dropped 8 bases, with 18 bases sitting between them. There are 14 residues in the CDR3. Germline V CDR1 and CDR2: MGHDK, SYGVNS. The CDR3, as DNA: TGTGCCAGCCGACTTGATGGGGTTTGGGAAAAACTGTTTTTT. Its protein is CASRLDGVWEKLFF.

This chain joins TRBV20-1 and TRBJ2-7; D gene unclear. Trimming cost V 3 bases and J 7 bases, with 10 bases left between them. From germline, CDR1 is DFQATT and CDR2 SNEGSKA (reference sequence). This CDR3 is built from 11 residues. CDR3 loop: CSASWASEQYF. The CDR3 nucleotides are TGCAGTGCTAGTTGGGCGTCAGAGCAGTACTTC.

V is TRBV5-1 and J is TRBJ2-2; TRBD2 is a possible D gene (6 bases). This CDR3 comprises 14 residues. V was pared by 4 bases and J by 7 bases, with 14 bases between. Germline CDR1 reads SGHRS; CDR2 reads YFSETQ. CDR3 sequence (DNA): TGCGCCAGCAGCCTGGGGAGCGGGTACGGGGAGCTGTTTTTT. Its protein product is CASSLGSGYGELFF. Based on the CDR3 plus reference TRBV5-1 and TRBJ2-2, the full variable domain is KAGVTQTPRYLIKTRGQQVTLSCSPISGHRSVSWYQQTPGQGLQFLFEYFSETQRNKGNFPGRFSGRQFSNSRSEMNVSTLELGDSALYLCASSLGSGYGELFFGEGSRLTVL.

This clone was observed a handful of times. The chain joins TRBV7-9 to TRBJ2-1; a possible D gene is TRBD1 (6 bases). Trimming removed 7 bases at V and 3 bases at J, with 16 bases between. Germline V lookup: CDR1 SEHNR, CDR2 FQNEAQ (reference sequence). There are 15 residues in the CDR3. CDR3 sequence reads: CASTWTRGNYNEQFF. The CDR3 DNA follows: TGTGCCAGCACCTGGACCAGGGGAAACTACAATGAGCAGTTCTTC.

The genes are TRBV5-1 and TRBJ2-2; 9 nucleotides line up with TRBD1. CDR1 is SGHRS, CDR2 YFSETQ, per germline. The ends lost 3 bases at V and 0 bases at J; junction bases unmatched: 3. This CDR3 spans 16 amino acids. CDR3 sequence (DNA): TGCGCCAGCAGCTCGGGACAGGGATCGAACACCGGGGAGCTGTTTTTT. This translates into CASSSGQGSNTGELFF.

This clone has only one observation. The rearrangement links TRBV7-8 to TRBJ2-1; 11 bases fit TRBD2. The CDR3 runs 16 residues. With 2 bases clipped from V and 10 bases from J, the junction kept 10 bases outside the gene matches. CDR1 and CDR2 (germline): SGHVS, FQNEAQ. In DNA form, the CDR3 reads TGTGCCAGCAGCTTATGGACGCTAGCGGGGGGCGGGGAGCAGTTCTTC. It is translated as CASSLWTLAGGGEQFF.